Below, 15 T cell receptor beta chains from the same sample are listed, as sequenced in a study of PD-1 blockade in classical Hodgkin lymphoma. Stated time point: cycle 4 day 1 (C4D1), after 6 weeks of nivolumab. Patients all relapsed after autologous stem cell transplantation, and there was variation in brentuximab vedotin exposure. This table comes from immunoSEQ multiplex PCR, and its TCRdb copy is limited to in-frame clones, with some not included. Among some 19,000 clones listed, 60% to 75% were seen once. The specimen was peripheral blood mononuclear cells (PBMCs), collected before the fourth cycle of nivolumab. The receptor source for this set is a human donor with classical Hodgkin lymphoma.

This clone was observed a single time. This chain uses TRBV10-3 with TRBJ2-7; TRBD1 aligns across 12 bases. The germline CDR1 and CDR2 sequences are ENHRY and SYGVKD. The CDR3 runs to 16 residues. The J segment lost 5 bases and the V segment lost 3 bases, leaving 8 bases of the junction unmatched. CDR3 nucleotides: TGTGCCATCAGTGAACCCGGGACAGGGGGCTTCAACGAGCAGTACTTC. It translates to CAISEPGTGGFNEQYF.

V gene TRBV25-1 combines with J gene TRBJ2-2; D is perhaps TRBD2 (5 bases). The CDR3 length is 14 residues. CDR1 is MGHDK, CDR2 SYGVNS, per germline. V shed 1 base and J shed 10 bases, with 13 bases lying between them. The CDR3 loop reads CASSELGEGAELFF. The DNA for the CDR3 is TGTGCCAGCAGTGAATTGGGAGAAGGAGCGGAGCTGTTTTTT.

The J gene is TRBJ2-7, the V gene TRBV6-1; TRBD2 aligns across 8 bases. The junction had 10 bases not matched to a gene; V was cut back by 9 bases and J by 6 bases. The CDR3 length is 13 residues. The germline CDR1 and CDR2 sequences are MNHNS and SASEGT. The CDR3 reads CASQAGGRVEQYF. CDR3 nucleotide sequence: TGTGCCAGTCAGGCGGGAGGAAGGGTCGAGCAGTACTTC.

The J gene is TRBJ2-1, the V gene TRBV28, with TRBD1 identical over 10 bases. Germline loops: CDR1 MDHEN, CDR2 SYDVKM. This CDR3 contains 13 residues. V was clipped by 7 bases and J by 9 bases; unmatched bases: 6. CDR3 nucleotide sequence: TGTGCCAGCACCCTGGGACAGGGGATTGAGCAGTTCTTC. Amino acids: CASTLGQGIEQFF. The whole variable domain, remainder taken from reference TRBV28 and TRBJ2-1, is DVKVTQSSRYLVKRTGEKVFLECVQDMDHENMFWYRQDPGLGLRLIYFSYDVKMKEKGDIPEGYSVSREKKERFSLILESASTNQTSMYLCASTLGQGIEQFFGPGTRLTVL.

The chain has TRBV6-1 and TRBJ1-3; tentatively, D is TRBD1 (6 bases). The germline CDR1 and CDR2 sequences are MNHNS and SASEGT. V shed 11 bases and J shed 1 base, with 9 bases lying between them. The CDR3 totals 12 residues. CDR3 protein: CAGTGSGNTIYF. Here the CDR3 DNA reads TGTGCCGGAACAGGGTCTGGAAACACCATATATTTT.

This clone was observed a few times. The CDR3 region is CASSKGAAPLHF. In DNA form, the CDR3 reads TGTGCCAGTAGTAAAGGGGCTGCACCCCTCCACTTT. V and J are TRBV19 and TRBJ1-6, with TRBD1 as a possible D gene (5 bases). CDR1 and CDR2 (germline): LNHDA, SQIVND (reference sequence). V was clipped by 4 bases and J by 11 bases, with 9 bases between them. This CDR3 is 12 amino acids long. Complete variable domain (other parts from reference TRBV19 and TRBJ1-6): DGGITQSPKYLFRKEGQNVTLSCEQNLNHDAMYWYRQDPGQGLRLIYYSQIVNDFQKGDIAEGYSVSREKKESFPLTVTSAQKNPTAFYLCASSKGAAPLHFGNGTRLTVT.

This clone was picked up one time. The CDR3 reads CASSKSSGTTGVSSFF. CDR3 nucleotides: TGTGCCAGCAGCAAGAGTTCCGGGACGACCGGGGTTAGCTCGTTCTTC. V usage is TRBV21-1 and J usage is TRBJ2-1. TRBV21-1 is noted as a pseudogene. CDR3 length equals 16 residues.

This chain connects TRBV12-5 to TRBJ1-1; D gene unclear. This CDR3 spans 12 amino acids. Trimming pared 5 bases from V and 4 bases from J, leaving 8 bases between. CDR1 LGHNT and CDR2 FRNRAP come from the germline V gene. CDR3: CASGLVSTEAFF. CDR3 nucleotides: TGTGCTAGTGGTCTCGTGAGCACTGAAGCTTTCTTT. The variable domain in full, completed from reference TRBV12-5 and TRBJ1-1, reads DARVTQTPRHKVTEMGQEVTMRCQPILGHNTVFWYRQTMMQGLELLAYFRNRAPLDDSGMPKDRFSAEMPDATLATLKIQPSEPRDSAVYFCASGLVSTEAFFGQGTRLTVV.

The chain employs TRBV9 and TRBJ2-4; 8 bases are shared with TRBD1. With V trimmed by 2 bases and J by 7 bases, 5 bases remained unmatched. Per the germline V gene, CDR1 is SGDLS and CDR2 is YYNGEE. This CDR3 is built from 14 residues. CDR3 sequence (DNA): TGTGCCAGCAGCGTTAGTGCAGGGGGCAACATTCAGTACTTC. Its protein is CASSVSAGGNIQYF.

V is TRBV19 and J is TRBJ1-5; no definite D call. Germline CDR1 is LNHDA and CDR2 is SQIVND (reference sequence). This CDR3 comprises 16 residues. The V end was cut by 3 bases, the J end by 1 base, with 13 bases between. CDR3 bases: TGTGCCAGTAGTATTTTCCCGACTGAGAGCAATCAGCCCCAGCATTTT. As protein: CASSIFPTESNQPQHF.

The chain carries TRBV7-8 and TRBJ2-2; 8 bases are a match to TRBD1. The CDR3 is 17 residues long. The ends lost 5 bases at V and 3 bases at J; junction bases unmatched: 11. Germline assignment: CDR1 SGHVS and CDR2 FQNEAQ. CDR3 DNA sequence: TGTGCCAGCAGCCGTATTCTTTTGACAGGGGACACCGGGGAGCTGTTTTTT. Encoded protein: CASSRILLTGDTGELFF.

The chain has TRBV27 and TRBJ1-1; D uncertain. CDR3 length equals 14 residues. Trimming cost V 6 bases and J 4 bases, with 15 bases left between them. Germline assignment: CDR1 MNHEY and CDR2 SMNVEV (reference sequence). In DNA, the CDR3 is TGTGCCAGCAGCCGCGGAGGAAGGCCCACTGAAGCTTTCTTT. It is translated as CASSRGGRPTEAFF.

V gene TRBV5-4 combines with J gene TRBJ2-3; 8 bases map to TRBD2. There are 17 residues in the CDR3. In germline, CDR1 is SGHNT, CDR2 YYREEE (reference sequence). Trimming removed 4 bases from V and 1 base from J; junction bases left unmatched: 11. Here the CDR3 DNA reads TGTGCCAGCAGCAATTTCGGGACTAGTGAGGGCACAGATACGCAGTATTTT. It translates to CASSNFGTSEGTDTQYF.

This clone has more than one count but fewer than ten. V and J are TRBV7-6 and TRBJ2-7; 11 bases align to TRBD2. This CDR3 contains 14 residues. Trimming removed 4 bases from V and 4 bases from J; junction bases left unmatched: 3. CDR1 is SGHVS and CDR2 is FNYEAQ in the germline V gene. CDR3 amino acids: CASSSGTSGYEQYF. CDR3 in DNA: TGTGCCAGCAGCTCCGGGACTAGCGGATACGAGCAGTACTTC.

This clone was detected a few times. The rearrangement uses TRBV10-2 and TRBJ2-1, with TRBD2 matching over 13 bases. The V gene end was trimmed by 6 bases and the J gene end by 9 bases; junction bases not matched to a gene: 8. Germline CDR1 reads WSHSY; CDR2 reads SAAADI. This CDR3 region has 15 residues. The CDR3 sequence is CASSTSGRAVSEQFF. The CDR3 DNA reads as TGCGCCAGCAGCACTAGCGGGAGGGCCGTCAGTGAGCAGTTCTTC.